This is a list of T cell receptor beta chains from one sample in a study of cytomegalovirus exposure and HLA in healthy donors. Generated by immunoSEQ multiplex PCR, the TCRdb table keeps only in-frame clones and is missing some. The sample consists of 80,000 to 100,000 clones, 55% to 85% of them appearing once. The sample taken for sequencing was PBMCs. The receptors shown here come from a woman younger than 35 in good health and CMV-seropositive. Each CDR3 is given with its conserved first and last residue. The D gene is left open where the match is weak. Some rows mark clone size as missing; the rest say once, few, many or name a class of expanded clone.

V gene: TRBV13; J gene: TRBJ1-4; clone size: -; D gene: -; CDR3 protein: CASSPTEDNEKLFF; CDR3 DNA: TGTGCCAGCAGCCCGACAGAGGACAATGAAAAGCTGTTTTTT
V gene: TRBV4-2; J gene: TRBJ2-7; clone size: -; D gene: -; CDR3 protein: CASSQDRVREQYF; CDR3 DNA: TGTGCCAGCAGCCAAGACAGGGTGCGTGAGCAGTACTTC
V gene: TRBV9; J gene: TRBJ2-7; clone size: -; D gene: -; CDR3 protein: CASSGEEGRGYEQYF; CDR3 DNA: TGTGCCAGCAGCGGGGAGGAGGGAAGAGGGTACGAGCAGTACTTC
V gene: TRBV15; J gene: TRBJ2-7; clone size: -; D gene: -; CDR3 protein: CATSRDEDEQYF; CDR3 DNA: TGTGCCACCAGCAGAGATGAGGACGAGCAGTACTTC
V gene: TRBV27; J gene: TRBJ1-2; clone size: -; D gene: TRBD1; CDR3 protein: CASRRQGNYGYTF; CDR3 DNA: TGTGCCAGCAGGAGACAGGGAAACTATGGCTACACCTTC
V gene: TRBV6-6; J gene: TRBJ1-5; clone size: -; D gene: TRBD1; CDR3 protein: CASSPVDRGPVQPQHF; CDR3 DNA: TGTGCCAGCAGTCCGGTGGACAGGGGGCCCGTTCAGCCCCAGCATTTT
V gene: TRBV5-1; J gene: TRBJ2-2; clone size: -; D gene: TRBD2; CDR3 protein: CASSLATSGATGELFF; CDR3 DNA: TGCGCCAGCAGCTTGGCGACTAGCGGAGCCACCGGGGAGCTGTTTTTT
V gene: TRBV21-1; J gene: TRBJ1-5; clone size: -; D gene: -; CDR3 protein: CASSIPRSIDEGGREVQPQHF; CDR3 DNA: TGTGCCAGCAGCATCCCGAGATCAATAGACGAGGGGGGGCGCGAGGTTCAGCCCCAGCATTTT
V gene: TRBV27; J gene: TRBJ1-1; clone size: -; D gene: -; CDR3 protein: CASSYRELNTEAFF; CDR3 DNA: TGTGCCAGCAGTTATCGGGAACTGAACACTGAAGCTTTCTTT
V gene: TRBV6-1; J gene: TRBJ2-7; clone size: -; D gene: -; CDR3 protein: CASSLGRHYEQYF; CDR3 DNA: TGTGCCAGCAGTTTGGGCAGGCACTACGAGCAGTACTTC
V gene: TRBV6-1; J gene: TRBJ2-7; clone size: few; D gene: -; CDR3 protein: CASSEIPTGSPYEQYF; CDR3 DNA: TGTGCCAGCAGTGAAATCCCCACAGGGTCTCCCTACGAGCAGTACTTC
V gene: TRBV9; J gene: TRBJ2-1; clone size: -; D gene: -; CDR3 protein: CASSVAGEDYNEQFF; CDR3 DNA: TGTGCCAGCAGCGTAGCGGGGGAAGATTACAATGAGCAGTTCTTC
V gene: TRBV5-4; J gene: TRBJ1-3; clone size: once; D gene: TRBD1; CDR3 protein: CASVLGGNSGNTIYF; CDR3 DNA: TGTGCCAGCGTGTTAGGGGGCAACTCTGGAAACACCATATATTTT
V gene: TRBV19; J gene: TRBJ2-1; clone size: -; D gene: -; CDR3 protein: CASTHLGTLNEQFF; CDR3 DNA: TGTGCCAGTACCCATTTGGGCACGCTGAATGAGCAGTTCTTC
V gene: TRBV7-7; J gene: TRBJ2-1; clone size: -; D gene: TRBD1; CDR3 protein: CASSTRHRGYNEQFF; CDR3 DNA: TGTGCCAGCAGCACCCGACACAGGGGCTACAATGAGCAGTTCTTC
V gene: TRBV29-1; J gene: TRBJ2-7; clone size: -; D gene: -; CDR3 protein: CSVVGGQQQYF; CDR3 DNA: TGCAGCGTTGTTGGAGGACAGCAGCAGTACTTC
V gene: TRBV30; J gene: TRBJ2-7; clone size: few; D gene: TRBD1; CDR3 protein: CAGGTGLEQYF; CDR3 DNA: TGTGCCGGGGGGACAGGGCTCGAGCAGTACTTC
V gene: TRBV30; J gene: TRBJ1-2; clone size: few; D gene: TRBD1; CDR3 protein: CAWARDRTYYGYTF; CDR3 DNA: TGTGCCTGGGCAAGGGACAGGACCTACTATGGCTACACCTTC
V gene: TRBV6-1; J gene: TRBJ2-1; clone size: few; D gene: TRBD2; CDR3 protein: CASSEAPGLAGSDEQFF; CDR3 DNA: TGTGCCAGCAGTGAAGCCCCGGGACTAGCGGGGAGCGATGAGCAGTTCTTC
V gene: TRBV7-6; J gene: TRBJ2-1; clone size: few; D gene: -; CDR3 protein: CASSSMEGTYNEQFF; CDR3 DNA: TGTGCCAGCAGCTCCATGGAGGGGACCTACAATGAGCAGTTCTTC
V gene: TRBV28; J gene: TRBJ2-7; clone size: -; D gene: -; CDR3 protein: CASRPTGTLEQYF; CDR3 DNA: TGTGCCAGCAGACCAACAGGGACCCTCGAGCAGTACTTC
V gene: TRBV25-1; J gene: TRBJ1-2; clone size: -; D gene: -; CDR3 protein: CASSDRTDLYGYTF; CDR3 DNA: TGTGCCAGCAGTGACCGGACAGACCTCTATGGCTACACCTTC
V gene: TRBV6-5; J gene: TRBJ1-1; clone size: -; D gene: TRBD1; CDR3 protein: CASSYPAGGRTEAFF; CDR3 DNA: TGTGCCAGCAGTTACCCGGCAGGGGGCCGGACTGAAGCTTTCTTT
V gene: TRBV5-1; J gene: TRBJ2-1; clone size: -; D gene: TRBD2; CDR3 protein: CASSTGLAGRSNEQFF; CDR3 DNA: TGCGCCAGCAGCACCGGACTAGCGGGAAGAAGTAATGAGCAGTTCTTC
V gene: TRBV5-6; J gene: TRBJ2-1; clone size: -; D gene: TRBD2; CDR3 protein: CASDDQNGGARNEQFF; CDR3 DNA: TGTGCCAGCGACGATCAAAACGGGGGGGCCCGGAATGAGCAGTTCTTC
V gene: TRBV6-6; J gene: TRBJ2-7; clone size: -; D gene: TRBD2; CDR3 protein: CASSTSGGAPGDEQYF; CDR3 DNA: TGTGCCAGCAGTACTAGCGGGGGTGCACCGGGAGACGAGCAGTACTTC
V gene: TRBV7-3; J gene: TRBJ2-3; clone size: few; D gene: TRBD1; CDR3 protein: CASKLGQDTDTQYF; CDR3 DNA: TGTGCCAGCAAGCTGGGACAGGACACAGATACGCAGTATTTT
V gene: TRBV6-1; J gene: TRBJ1-1; clone size: few; D gene: TRBD1; CDR3 protein: CASSETTGGFAEAFF; CDR3 DNA: TGTGCCAGCAGTGAAACGACAGGGGGCTTCGCTGAAGCTTTCTTT
V gene: TRBV6-4; J gene: TRBJ2-3; clone size: few; D gene: -; CDR3 protein: CASSAGDPDTQYF; CDR3 DNA: TGTGCCAGCAGTGCCGGGGATCCAGATACGCAGTATTTT
V gene: TRBV6-4; J gene: TRBJ2-3; clone size: -; D gene: TRBD2; CDR3 protein: CASSVGGATDTQYF; CDR3 DNA: TGTGCCAGCAGTGTCGGGGGGGCCACAGATACGCAGTATTTT
V gene: TRBV30; J gene: TRBJ2-1; clone size: -; D gene: TRBD1; CDR3 protein: CAWSPRDRHYNEQFF; CDR3 DNA: TGTGCCTGGAGTCCCCGGGACAGACACTACAATGAGCAGTTCTTC
V gene: TRBV19; J gene: TRBJ1-3; clone size: -; D gene: -; CDR3 protein: CASSLGLTSGNTIYF; CDR3 DNA: TGTGCCAGTAGTCTTGGACTGACCTCTGGAAACACCATATATTTT
V gene: TRBV7-3; J gene: TRBJ2-6; clone size: few; D gene: TRBD1; CDR3 protein: CASSWTGTLSGANVLTF; CDR3 DNA: TGTGCCAGCAGCTGGACAGGGACACTCTCTGGGGCCAACGTCCTGACTTTC
V gene: TRBV4-1; J gene: TRBJ2-6; clone size: -; D gene: TRBD1; CDR3 protein: CASSQGQALSGANVLTF; CDR3 DNA: TGCGCCAGCAGCCAGGGACAGGCCCTCTCTGGGGCCAACGTCCTGACTTTC
V gene: TRBV27; J gene: TRBJ1-2; clone size: -; D gene: TRBD1; CDR3 protein: CASRTGTGLGYTF; CDR3 DNA: TGTGCCAGCAGGACCGGGACAGGGCTGGGCTACACCTTC
V gene: TRBV20-1; J gene: TRBJ1-2; clone size: -; D gene: -; CDR3 protein: CSAVAGYTF; CDR3 DNA: TGCAGTGCGGTCGCGGGCTACACCTTC
V gene: TRBV4-3; J gene: TRBJ2-3; clone size: -; D gene: TRBD2; CDR3 protein: CASSQDPAGGPSDTQYF; CDR3 DNA: TGCGCCAGCAGCCAAGATCCTGCGGGAGGGCCTTCAGATACGCAGTATTTT
V gene: TRBV5-1; J gene: TRBJ2-5; clone size: -; D gene: TRBD1; CDR3 protein: CASSFGDSKETQYF; CDR3 DNA: TGCGCCAGCAGCTTTGGGGACAGCAAAGAGACCCAGTACTTC
V gene: TRBV27; J gene: TRBJ2-7; clone size: few; D gene: TRBD1; CDR3 protein: CASSSSGTATTYEQYF; CDR3 DNA: TGTGCCAGCAGCTCGTCCGGGACAGCTACCACCTACGAGCAGTACTTC
V gene: TRBV6-1; J gene: TRBJ2-5; clone size: -; D gene: -; CDR3 protein: CASSPVQETQYF; CDR3 DNA: TGTGCCAGCAGTCCGGTCCAAGAGACCCAGTACTTC
V gene: TRBV7-8; J gene: TRBJ2-1; clone size: -; D gene: TRBD2; CDR3 protein: CASRPGGAYNEQFF; CDR3 DNA: TGTGCCAGCAGGCCGGGGGGGGCCTACAATGAGCAGTTCTTC
V gene: TRBV2; J gene: TRBJ2-7; clone size: -; D gene: -; CDR3 protein: CASSPGTAREQYF; CDR3 DNA: TGTGCCAGCAGCCCCGGGACTGCTAGGGAGCAGTACTTC
V gene: TRBV7-2; J gene: TRBJ2-3; clone size: -; D gene: TRBD2; CDR3 protein: CASSFASGGGTDTQYF; CDR3 DNA: TGTGCCAGCAGCTTCGCTAGCGGGGGGGGGACAGATACGCAGTATTTT
V gene: TRBV4-1; J gene: TRBJ1-2; clone size: -; D gene: TRBD1; CDR3 protein: CASSQAGTGTDYGYTF; CDR3 DNA: TGCGCCAGCAGCCAAGCCGGGACAGGGACAGACTATGGCTACACCTTC
V gene: TRBV7-9; J gene: TRBJ1-3; clone size: -; D gene: TRBD1; CDR3 protein: CASSSPGTGILSGNTIYF; CDR3 DNA: TGTGCCAGCAGCTCCCCCGGGACAGGGATTCTCTCTGGAAACACCATATATTTT
V gene: TRBV18; J gene: TRBJ2-4; clone size: -; D gene: TRBD1; CDR3 protein: CASSQRQGAKDF; CDR3 DNA: TGTGCCAGCTCACAAAGACAGGGGGCAAAGGACTTC
V gene: TRBV19; J gene: TRBJ2-1; clone size: -; D gene: -; CDR3 protein: CASSPQALYNEQFF; CDR3 DNA: TGTGCCAGTAGTCCCCAGGCCCTCTACAATGAGCAGTTCTTC
V gene: TRBV6-5; J gene: TRBJ2-5; clone size: -; D gene: TRBD2; CDR3 protein: CASSYHGTSQETQYF; CDR3 DNA: TGTGCCAGCAGTTACCACGGGACTAGCCAAGAGACCCAGTACTTC
V gene: TRBV6-1; J gene: TRBJ2-2; clone size: once; D gene: -; CDR3 protein: CASRPGAVGTGELFF; CDR3 DNA: TGTGCCAGCAGACCAGGGGCGGTGGGCACCGGGGAGCTGTTTTTT
V gene: TRBV6-5; J gene: TRBJ1-2; clone size: -; D gene: TRBD1; CDR3 protein: CASTPRSGTGSFITF; CDR3 DNA: TGTGCCAGCACTCCCCGGTCCGGGACAGGGAGTTTTATCACCTTC
V gene: TRBV4-3; J gene: TRBJ2-1; clone size: -; D gene: -; CDR3 protein: CASSQDGGQFF; CDR3 DNA: TGCGCCAGCAGCCAAGACGGAGGGCAGTTCTTC
V gene: TRBV29-1; J gene: TRBJ2-7; clone size: -; D gene: -; CDR3 protein: CSFLGRSSSASYEQYF; CDR3 DNA: TGCAGTTTCTTGGGGCGGTCCAGCTCGGCATCCTACGAGCAGTACTTC